The 4 T cell receptor beta chains listed next were all sequenced from one sample in a study of post-analysis software for immune sequencing data. Study-wide results and limits: Patients showed TRBV5-6, TRBV5-1 and TRBV20-1 among roughly 5 TRBV segments more frequent than in controls.

Unique-molecular-identifier-tagged TCR beta cDNA libraries were used. TCRdb fed the PCR reads into MiXCR, producing one record per CDR3 protein. The repertoire holds approximately 570,000 distinct CDR3 sequences, around 47% seen once, with around 1.7% in the top ten. Which antigens these TCRs recognize remains unknown. Sequenced: blood. These receptors were taken from a girl aged 5-17 years with multiple sclerosis.

This clonotype has more than one count but fewer than ten. The rearrangement uses TRBV27 and TRBJ1-2, with D unresolved. This CDR3 has 13 residues. Trimming removed 3 bases at V and 1 base at J, with 6 bases between. From germline, CDR1 is MNHEY and CDR2 SMNVEV (reference sequence). The CDR3 is CASSFGSNYGYTF. CDR3 bases: TGTGCCAGCAGTTTCGGCAGTAACTATGGCTACACCTTC.

This chain uses TRBV15 with TRBJ2-5; TRBD2 is a possible D gene (5 bases). Trimming took 1 base from V and 5 from J, leaving 11 bases between them. The CDR3 sequence is 14 residues long. The germline CDR1 and CDR2 sequences are LNHNV and YYDKDF (reference sequence). The CDR3 region is CATSRGGSGETQYF. CDR3 DNA: TGTGCCACCAGCAGAGGAGGGTCTGGGGAGACCCAGTACTTC.

V and J are TRBV30 and TRBJ2-6; D may be TRBD1 (6 bases). The CDR3 is 16 amino acids. Germline V gene lookup returns CDR1 GTSNPN and CDR2 SVGIG (reference sequence). V was shortened by 0 bases and J by 0 bases, with 9 bases between the two germline ends. CDR3 amino acids: CAWSVGDNSGANVLTF. CDR3 DNA: TGTGCCTGGAGTGTCGGGGACAACTCTGGGGCCAACGTCCTGACTTTC.

The CDR3 here is CSARDRQYTEAFF. CDR3 nucleotide sequence: TGCAGTGCTAGAGATCGGCAGTATACTGAAGCTTTCTTT. The chain is built from TRBV20-1 and TRBJ1-1; D is uncertain. The CDR3 totals 13 residues. In germline, CDR1 is DFQATT, CDR2 SNEGSKA (reference sequence). V lost 0 bases and J lost 5, with 10 bases in between.